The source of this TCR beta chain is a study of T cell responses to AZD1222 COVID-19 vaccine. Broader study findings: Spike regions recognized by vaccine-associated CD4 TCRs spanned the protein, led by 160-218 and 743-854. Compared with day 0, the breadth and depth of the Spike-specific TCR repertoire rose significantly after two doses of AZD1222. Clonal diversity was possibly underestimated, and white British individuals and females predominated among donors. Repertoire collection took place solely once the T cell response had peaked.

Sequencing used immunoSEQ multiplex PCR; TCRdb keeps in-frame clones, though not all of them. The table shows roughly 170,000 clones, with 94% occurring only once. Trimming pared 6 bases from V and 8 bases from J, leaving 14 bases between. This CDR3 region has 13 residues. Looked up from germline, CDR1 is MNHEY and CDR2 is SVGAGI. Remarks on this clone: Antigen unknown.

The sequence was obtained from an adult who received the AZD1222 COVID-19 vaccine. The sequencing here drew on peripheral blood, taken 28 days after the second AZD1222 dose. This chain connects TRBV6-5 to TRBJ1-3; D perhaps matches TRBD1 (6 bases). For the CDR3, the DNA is TGTGCCAGCAGGAGCCACAGGGATGACACCATATATTTT. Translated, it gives CASRSHRDDTIYF.